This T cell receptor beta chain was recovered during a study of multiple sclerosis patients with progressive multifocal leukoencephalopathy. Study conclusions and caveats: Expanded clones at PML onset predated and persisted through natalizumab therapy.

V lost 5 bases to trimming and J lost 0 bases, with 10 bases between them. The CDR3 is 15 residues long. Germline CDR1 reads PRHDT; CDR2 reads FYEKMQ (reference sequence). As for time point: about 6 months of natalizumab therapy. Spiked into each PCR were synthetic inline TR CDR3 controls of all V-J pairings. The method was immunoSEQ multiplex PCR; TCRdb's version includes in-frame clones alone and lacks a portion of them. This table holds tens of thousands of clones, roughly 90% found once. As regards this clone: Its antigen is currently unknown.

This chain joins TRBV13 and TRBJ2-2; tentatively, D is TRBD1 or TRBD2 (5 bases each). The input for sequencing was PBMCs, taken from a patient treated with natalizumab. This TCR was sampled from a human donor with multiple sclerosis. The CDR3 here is CASSGRGTNTGELFF. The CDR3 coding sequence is TGTGCCAGCAGCGGACGGGGCACGAACACCGGGGAGCTGTTTTTT. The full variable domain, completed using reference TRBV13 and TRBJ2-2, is AAGVIQSPRHLIKEKRETATLKCYPIPRHDTVYWYQQGPGQDPQFLISFYEKMQSDKGSIPDRFSAQQFSDYHSELNMSSLELGDSALYFCASSGRGTNTGELFFGEGSRLTVL.